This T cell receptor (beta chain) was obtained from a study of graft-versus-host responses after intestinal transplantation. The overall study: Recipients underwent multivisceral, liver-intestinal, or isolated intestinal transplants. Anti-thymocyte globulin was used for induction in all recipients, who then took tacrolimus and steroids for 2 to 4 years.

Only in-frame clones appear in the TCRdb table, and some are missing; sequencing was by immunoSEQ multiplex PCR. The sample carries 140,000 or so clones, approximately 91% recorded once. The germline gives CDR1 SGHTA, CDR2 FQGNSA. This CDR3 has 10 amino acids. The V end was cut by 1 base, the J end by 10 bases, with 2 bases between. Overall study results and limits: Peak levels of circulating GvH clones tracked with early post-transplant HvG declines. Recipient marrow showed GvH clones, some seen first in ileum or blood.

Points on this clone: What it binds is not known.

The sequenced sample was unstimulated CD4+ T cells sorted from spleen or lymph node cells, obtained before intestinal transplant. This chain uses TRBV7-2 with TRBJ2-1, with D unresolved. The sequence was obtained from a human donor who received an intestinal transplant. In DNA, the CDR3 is TGTGCCAGCAGCTTAGGCGAGCAGTTCTTC. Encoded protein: CASSLGEQFF.